This T cell receptor (beta chain) was recorded in a study of cytomegalovirus exposure and HLA in healthy donors. Study results and limitations: HLA allele associations emerged for 17,000 or so TCR beta sequences in a later analysis, at 0.05 false discovery rate. A prior analysis recorded that most TCR beta V segments were productive about 87% or about 30% of the time. Across all donors, roughly uniform sequencing depth was an assumption of the presence/absence analyses.

Remarks on this clone: The antigen is not known.

The PCR was carried out with 60 Vbeta primers and 13 Jbeta primers. This table comes from immunoSEQ multiplex PCR, and its TCRdb copy is limited to in-frame clones, with some not included. Of 95,000 to 150,000 clones in the sample, approximately 80% were seen once. Deletions cut 1 base from V and 0 bases from J, with 13 bases between. This CDR3 spans 17 amino acids. CDR1 and CDR2 from the germline V gene are SGHVS and FQNEAQ. The V call is TRBV7-8, the J call TRBJ1-5, with D possibly matching TRBD1 (6 bases). The clonotype comes from a young woman in good health and CMV-seronegative. Sequenced sample: PBMCs. This CDR3 reads CASSLGQATYSNQPQHF. In DNA form, the CDR3 reads TGTGCCAGCAGCTTAGGACAGGCGACTTATAGCAATCAGCCCCAGCATTTT.